The 7 T cell receptor beta chains listed next were all sequenced from one sample in a study of T cell responses to AZD1222 COVID-19 vaccine. Some clones are missing from TCRdb's copy, which holds only in-frame ones; the method was immunoSEQ multiplex PCR. The sample has 110,000 to 150,000 clones, nearly 95% seen once. This specimen consisted of peripheral blood, obtained on day 0 of AZD1222 vaccination. These TCRs come from an adult in good health.

This chain links TRBV19 with TRBJ2-3; D unresolved. The CDR3 has 16 residues. The germline V gene has CDR1 LNHDA and CDR2 SQIVND (reference sequence). Trimming took 7 bases from V and 2 from J, leaving 19 bases between them. CDR3 residues: CASNPRRAENTDTQYF. The DNA of the CDR3 is TGTGCCAGTAACCCACGTCGGGCCGAAAACACAGATACGCAGTATTTT. The complete variable domain, with remaining parts taken from reference TRBV19 and TRBJ2-3, reads DGGITQSPKYLFRKEGQNVTLSCEQNLNHDAMYWYRQDPGQGLRLIYYSQIVNDFQKGDIAEGYSVSREKKESFPLTVTSAQKNPTAFYLCASNPRRAENTDTQYFGPGTRLTVL.

The chain couples TRBV11-2 to TRBJ1-5, with a weak D call TRBD1 (5 bases). V was trimmed by 6 bases and J by 3 bases, leaving 9 bases between them. The CDR3 runs 13 residues. CDR1 and CDR2 from the germline V gene are SGHAT and FQNNGV. The CDR3 protein is CASSGGANQPQHF. The CDR3 DNA sequence: TGTGCCAGCAGTGGCGGGGCCAATCAGCCCCAGCATTTT.

The V call is TRBV15, the J call TRBJ1-2, with 9 bases fitting TRBD1. Trimming at V came to 2 bases and at J to 8 bases, leaving 6 bases not matched to a gene. The CDR3 length is 14 residues. The germline CDR1 and CDR2 sequences are LNHNV and YYDKDF (reference sequence). The CDR3 nucleotides read TGTGCCACCAGCAGATCACAGGGGGCAAAGGGCTACACCTTC. This codes for CATSRSQGAKGYTF.

This clone appeared a single time. This chain uses TRBV5-1 with TRBJ2-7, with TRBD2 matching over 11 bases. CDR1 and CDR2 (germline): SGHRS, YFSETQ. This CDR3 contains 14 residues. J gave up 3 bases and V 1 base, and 0 bases lay outside the gene matches. The CDR3 sequence is CASSLTSGSYEQYF. The CDR3 DNA reads TGCGCCAGCAGCTTGACTAGCGGGAGCTACGAGCAGTACTTC.

This clone appeared a few times. J is TRBJ1-6 and V is TRBV5-4; weak D call: TRBD1 (5 bases). CDR1 and CDR2 from the germline V gene are SGHNT and YYREEE (reference sequence). V was pared by 4 bases and J by 7 bases, with 15 bases between. This CDR3 region has 15 residues. CDR3 sequence: CASSVSGTDNSPLHF. DNA for the CDR3: TGTGCCAGCAGCGTTTCCGGGACGGACAATTCACCCCTCCACTTT.

The chain employs TRBV27 and TRBJ2-5; 10 bases fit TRBD2. Germline V CDR1 and CDR2: MNHEY, SMNVEV (reference sequence). V lost 7 bases, J lost 1 base, and 12 bases stayed unmatched. The CDR3 is 17 amino acids. The CDR3: CASIDPRLAGLQETQYF. The CDR3 DNA reads TGTGCCAGCATCGATCCCCGACTAGCGGGCCTCCAAGAGACCCAGTACTTC.

V gene TRBV28 combines with J gene TRBJ2-3, with D possibly called TRBD1 or TRBD2 (5 bases each). The length of the CDR3 is 13 residues. Germline loops: CDR1 MDHEN, CDR2 SYDVKM. V was trimmed by 6 bases and J by 1 base, leaving 8 bases between them. The CDR3 protein is CASSGTRTDTQYF. CDR3 coding DNA: TGTGCCAGCAGCGGGACCCGCACAGATACGCAGTATTTT.